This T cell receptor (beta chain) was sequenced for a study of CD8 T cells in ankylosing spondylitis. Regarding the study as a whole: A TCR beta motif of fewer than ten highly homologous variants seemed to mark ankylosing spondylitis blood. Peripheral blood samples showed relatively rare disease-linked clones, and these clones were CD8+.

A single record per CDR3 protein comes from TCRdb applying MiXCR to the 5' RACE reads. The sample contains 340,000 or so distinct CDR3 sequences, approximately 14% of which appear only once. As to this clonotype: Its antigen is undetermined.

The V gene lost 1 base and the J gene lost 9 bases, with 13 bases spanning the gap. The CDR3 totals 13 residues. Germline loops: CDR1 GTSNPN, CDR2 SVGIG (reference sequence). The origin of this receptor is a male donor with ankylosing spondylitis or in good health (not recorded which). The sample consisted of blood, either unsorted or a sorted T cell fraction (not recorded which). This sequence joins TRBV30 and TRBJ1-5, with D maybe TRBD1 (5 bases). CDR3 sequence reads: CAWSGDQSRPQHF. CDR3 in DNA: TGTGCCTGGAGTGGGGACCAATCCCGGCCCCAGCATTTT.